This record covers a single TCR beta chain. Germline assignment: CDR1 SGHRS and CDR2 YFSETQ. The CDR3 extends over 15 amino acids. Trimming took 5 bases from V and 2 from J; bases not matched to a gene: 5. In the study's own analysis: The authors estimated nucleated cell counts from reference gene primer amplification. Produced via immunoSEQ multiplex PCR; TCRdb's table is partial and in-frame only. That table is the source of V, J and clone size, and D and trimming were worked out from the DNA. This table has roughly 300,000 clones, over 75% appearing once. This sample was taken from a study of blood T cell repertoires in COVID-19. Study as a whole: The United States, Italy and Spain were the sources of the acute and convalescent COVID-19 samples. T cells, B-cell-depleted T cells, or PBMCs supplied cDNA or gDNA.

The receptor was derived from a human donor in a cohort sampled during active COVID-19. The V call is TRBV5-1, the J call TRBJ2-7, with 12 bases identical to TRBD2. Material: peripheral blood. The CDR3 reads CASRVGLAGTYEQYF. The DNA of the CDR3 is TGCGCCAGCAGGGTTGGACTAGCGGGAACCTACGAGCAGTACTTC. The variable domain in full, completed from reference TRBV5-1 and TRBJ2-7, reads KAGVTQTPRYLIKTRGQQVTLSCSPISGHRSVSWYQQTPGQGLQFLFEYFSETQRNKGNFPGRFSGRQFSNSRSEMNVSTLELGDSALYLCASRVGLAGTYEQYFGPGTRLTVT.